This T cell receptor (beta chain) was found in a study of blood T cell repertoires in COVID-19. About the study: PBMCs, B-cell-depleted T cells, or T cells provided the cDNA or gDNA that made up the material.

Source study methods: Reference gene primer amplification gave nucleated cell count estimates. This table comes from immunoSEQ multiplex PCR, and its TCRdb copy is limited to in-frame clones, with some not included. V and J calls and clone size are copied from that table; D and trimming were computed from the DNA. The sample has a few hundred thousand clones, over 75% seen once. The CDR3 covers 15 residues. Trimming removed 5 bases at V and 0 bases at J, with 11 bases between. CDR1 and CDR2 from the germline V gene are KGHDR and SFDVKD. The chain employs TRBV24-1 and TRBJ2-3; tentatively, D is TRBD1 (6 bases). The TCR sequence derives from a woman in her forties or fifties with acute or convalescent COVID-19. Sequencing input: peripheral blood. In DNA form, the CDR3 reads TGTGCCACCAGTGTCTGGGACACCAGCACAGATACGCAGTATTTT. Protein product: CATSVWDTSTDTQYF.